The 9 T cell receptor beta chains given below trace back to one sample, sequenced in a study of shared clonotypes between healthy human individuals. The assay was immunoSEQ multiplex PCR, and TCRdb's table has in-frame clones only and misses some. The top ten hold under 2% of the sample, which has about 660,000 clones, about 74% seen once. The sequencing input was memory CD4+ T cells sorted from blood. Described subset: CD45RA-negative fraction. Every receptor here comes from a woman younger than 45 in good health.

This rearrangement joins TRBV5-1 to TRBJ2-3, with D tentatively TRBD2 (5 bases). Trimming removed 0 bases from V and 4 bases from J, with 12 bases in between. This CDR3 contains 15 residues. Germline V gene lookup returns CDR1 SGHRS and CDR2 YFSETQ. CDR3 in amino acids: CASSLGGQFADTQYF. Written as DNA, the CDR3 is TGCGCCAGCAGCTTGGGAGGGCAGTTTGCAGATACGCAGTATTTT.

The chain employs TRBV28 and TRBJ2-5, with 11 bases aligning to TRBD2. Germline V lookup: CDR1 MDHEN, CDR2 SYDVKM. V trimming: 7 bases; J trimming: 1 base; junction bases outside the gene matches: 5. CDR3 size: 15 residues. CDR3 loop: CASILAGVPQETQYF. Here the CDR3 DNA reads TGTGCCAGCATACTAGCGGGAGTCCCCCAAGAGACCCAGTACTTC.

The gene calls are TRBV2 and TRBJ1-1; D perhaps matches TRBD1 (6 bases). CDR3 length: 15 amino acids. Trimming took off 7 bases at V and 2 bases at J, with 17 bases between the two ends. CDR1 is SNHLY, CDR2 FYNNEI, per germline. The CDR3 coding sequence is TGTGCCAGCATCCTTACAGGGTTATTTAACACTGAAGCTTTCTTT. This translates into CASILTGLFNTEAFF. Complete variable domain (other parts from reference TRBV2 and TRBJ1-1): EPEVTQTPSHQVTQMGQEVILRCVPISNHLYFYWYRQILGQKVEFLVSFYNNEISEKSEIFDDQFSVERPDGSNFTLKIRSTKLEDSAMYFCASILTGLFNTEAFFGQGTRLTVV.

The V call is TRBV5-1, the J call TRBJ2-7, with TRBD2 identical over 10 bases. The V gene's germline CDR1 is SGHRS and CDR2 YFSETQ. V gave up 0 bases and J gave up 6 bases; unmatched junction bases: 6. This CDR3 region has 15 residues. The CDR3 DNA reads TGCGCCAGCAGCTTGGCTCTAGCGGGAGCGGGCGAGCAGTACTTC. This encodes CASSLALAGAGEQYF.

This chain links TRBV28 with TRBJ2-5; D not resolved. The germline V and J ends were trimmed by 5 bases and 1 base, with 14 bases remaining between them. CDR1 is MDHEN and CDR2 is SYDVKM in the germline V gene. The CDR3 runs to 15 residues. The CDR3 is CASSPTAYPQETQYF. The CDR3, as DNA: TGTGCCAGCAGTCCCACAGCATACCCCCAAGAGACCCAGTACTTC.

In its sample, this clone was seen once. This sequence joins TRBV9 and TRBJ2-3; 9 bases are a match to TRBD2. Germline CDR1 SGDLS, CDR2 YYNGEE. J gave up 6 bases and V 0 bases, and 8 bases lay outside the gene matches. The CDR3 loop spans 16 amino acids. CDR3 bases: TGTGCCAGCAGCGTAGGAGGCGGGAGGGCCGTGGATACGCAGTATTTT. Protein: CASSVGGGRAVDTQYF.

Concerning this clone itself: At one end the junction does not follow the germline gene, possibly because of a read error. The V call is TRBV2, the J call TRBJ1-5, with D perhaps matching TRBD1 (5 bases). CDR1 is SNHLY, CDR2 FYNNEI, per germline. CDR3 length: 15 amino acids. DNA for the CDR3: TGTGCCAGCAGAGAAGACAGTTATAGCAATCAGCCCCAGCATTTT. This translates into CASREDSYSNQPQHF.

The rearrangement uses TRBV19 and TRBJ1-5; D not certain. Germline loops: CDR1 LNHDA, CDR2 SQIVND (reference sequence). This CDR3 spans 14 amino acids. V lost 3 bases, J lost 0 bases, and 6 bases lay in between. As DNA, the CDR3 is TGTGCCAGTAGTATTGCCGATAGCAATCAGCCCCAGCATTTT. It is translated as CASSIADSNQPQHF.

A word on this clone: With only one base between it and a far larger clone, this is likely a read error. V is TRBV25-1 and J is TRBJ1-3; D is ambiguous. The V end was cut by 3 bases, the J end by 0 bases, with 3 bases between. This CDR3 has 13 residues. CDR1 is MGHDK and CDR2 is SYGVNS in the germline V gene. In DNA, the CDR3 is TGTGCCAGCAGTGACAACTCTGGAAACACCATATATTTT. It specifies CASSDNSGNTIYF.